This T cell receptor (beta chain) came from a study of blood T cell repertoires in COVID-19. Study-level information: Acute-phase and convalescent COVID-19 samples originated in the United States, Italy and Spain. Sample material is recorded as cDNA or gDNA derived from T cells, B-cell-depleted T cells, or PBMCs.

V was pared by 6 bases and J by 2 bases, with 12 bases between. CDR1 is SNHLY, CDR2 FYNNEI, per germline. The CDR3 length is 14 residues. Measured with immunoSEQ multiplex PCR; TCRdb has only the in-frame clones, and not every one. The table records 150,000 or so clones, over 75% of them present only once. The chain links TRBV2 to TRBJ2-3; TRBD2 is a possible D gene (6 bases). The sequence derives from a man in his 70s who had recovered from COVID-19. Sequenced material: peripheral blood. CDR3 region: CASRSAGHTDTQYF. Here the CDR3 DNA reads TGTGCCAGCAGATCAGCGGGCCACACAGATACGCAGTATTTT.